The clone carrying this T cell receptor beta chain was detected only a few times. The antigen remains undetermined. This entry belongs to a study of T-cell memory formation after mild COVID-19. Study-wide context: The study found TCR clusters largely donor specific. Findings and caveats of the study: Whereas later expanders leaned CD4+, clones contracting day 15 to 85 showed a balanced CD4/CD8 makeup.

Between the trimmed V and J ends, which lost 6 bases and 8 bases, there was a span of 23 bases. The CDR3 is 15 amino acids. Germline V CDR1 and CDR2: DFQATT, SNEGSKA (reference sequence). TCRdb itself ran the 5' RACE reads through MiXCR, one entry per CDR3 protein. The sample holds approximately 150,000 distinct CDR3 sequences, about 19% seen once. This clonotype originated in an adult woman who had mild COVID-19 (a few samples of this study predate the infection). Cell type and time point are not known. The chain has TRBV20-1 and TRBJ2-1; D perhaps matches TRBD2 (5 bases). Sequencing used PBMCs or a T cell subset sorted from them (not recorded which). This CDR3 is CSAATPWRVLDEQFF. The CDR3, as DNA: TGCAGTGCGGCCACCCCCTGGCGGGTTCTGGATGAGCAGTTCTTC.